The present T cell receptor (beta chain) was sequenced within a study of cytomegalovirus exposure and HLA in healthy donors. Study results and caveats: Highly shared variants forming one cluster were likely a sequencing artifact.

With respect to this clone: The antigen is undetermined.

The germline V gene encodes CDR1 MDHEN and CDR2 SYDVKM. Trimming shortened V by 3 bases and J by 0 bases, and 12 bases separated the two germline ends. There are 16 residues in the CDR3. Donors showed nominal health when sampled, although they likely had unrecorded immune exposures. PCR was performed using 60 Vbeta and 13 Jbeta primers. Clones were read by immunoSEQ multiplex PCR, and TCRdb kept only the in-frame ones, dropping some. The table shows about 77,000 clones, with around 79% occurring only once. Material for sequencing was PBMCs. The source is a man aged 40-49 years in good health and CMV-seronegative. The chain combines TRBV28 with TRBJ1-5; tentatively, D is TRBD1 (5 bases). CDR3 loop: CASSLAGSYSNQPQHF. CDR3 in DNA: TGTGCCAGCAGTTTGGCAGGGTCATATAGCAATCAGCCCCAGCATTTT.